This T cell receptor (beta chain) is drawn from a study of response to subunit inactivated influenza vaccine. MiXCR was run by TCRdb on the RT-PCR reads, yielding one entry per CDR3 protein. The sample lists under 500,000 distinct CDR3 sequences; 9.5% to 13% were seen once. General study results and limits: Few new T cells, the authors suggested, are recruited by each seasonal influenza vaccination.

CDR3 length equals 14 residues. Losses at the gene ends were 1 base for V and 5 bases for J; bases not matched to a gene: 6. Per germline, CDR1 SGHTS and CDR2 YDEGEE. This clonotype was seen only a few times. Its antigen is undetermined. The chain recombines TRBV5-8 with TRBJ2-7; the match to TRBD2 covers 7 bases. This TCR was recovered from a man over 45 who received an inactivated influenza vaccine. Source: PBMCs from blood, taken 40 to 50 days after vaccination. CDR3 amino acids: CASSLRGERHEQYF. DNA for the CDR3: TGTGCCAGCAGCTTGCGGGGGGAAAGGCACGAGCAGTACTTC.